This section outlines one T cell receptor (beta chain) sequence together with its context. The antigen is undetermined. Each contributor possessed a minimum of one pre-ART and a minimum of two post-ART PBMC samples. The assay, immunoSEQ v3.0, was run at survey level. Sequencing of each sample targeted about 40,000-50,000 T-cell genomes. Here immunoSEQ multiplex PCR was the method, and the copy in TCRdb shows in-frame clones only, minus some. The sample holds some 23,000 clones, 93% seen once. This entry comes from a study of long-term antiretroviral therapy in people with HIV. Study summary: The oldest specimens predate the 2015 immediate-ART recommendation by about a decade. Notes on the study in general: Repertoire dominance by clones expanded before ART was seen at all time points.

CDR3 length: 16 residues. V was trimmed by 4 bases and J by 2 bases, leaving 16 bases between them. The germline V gene encodes CDR1 SGHRS and CDR2 YFSETQ. This clonotype was obtained from a woman in her thirties or forties with HIV. V is TRBV5-1 and J is TRBJ1-5; tentatively, D is TRBD1 (6 bases). The starting material was unsorted PBMCs, obtained 7.6 years after starting antiretroviral therapy. CDR3 amino acids: CASSQNRDSGNQPQHF. CDR3 in DNA: TGCGCCAGCAGCCAAAACAGGGACTCAGGCAATCAGCCCCAGCATTTT.